The 2 T cell receptor beta chains below all came from one sample that was sequenced in a study of blood T cell repertoires in COVID-19. TCRdb's copy holds only in-frame clones and misses some; the assay was immunoSEQ multiplex PCR. The sample lists 200,000 to 250,000 clones, approximately 88% occurring once. The sample was peripheral blood. These receptors originate from a man aged 55-75 years who had recovered from COVID-19.

This rearrangement joins TRBV19 to TRBJ1-5, with 7 bases fitting TRBD1. The CDR3 consists of 17 residues. The V and J ends lost 0 bases and 6 bases, in that order; junction bases with no gene match: 11. Germline CDR1 LNHDA, CDR2 SQIVND (reference sequence). Written as DNA, the CDR3 is TGTGCCAGTAGTATAGACCCGTGGACAGGACGTGGTCAGCCCCAGCATTTT. Translated: CASSIDPWTGRGQPQHF.

This sequence joins TRBV24-1 and TRBJ2-5; D may be TRBD1 (5 bases). V shed 2 bases and J shed 4 bases, with 7 bases lying between them. This CDR3 has 13 residues. Germline V CDR1 and CDR2: KGHDR, SFDVKD. The CDR3 reads CATSDSDRETQYF. In DNA, the CDR3 is TGTGCCACCAGTGATTCTGACAGAGAGACCCAGTACTTC.